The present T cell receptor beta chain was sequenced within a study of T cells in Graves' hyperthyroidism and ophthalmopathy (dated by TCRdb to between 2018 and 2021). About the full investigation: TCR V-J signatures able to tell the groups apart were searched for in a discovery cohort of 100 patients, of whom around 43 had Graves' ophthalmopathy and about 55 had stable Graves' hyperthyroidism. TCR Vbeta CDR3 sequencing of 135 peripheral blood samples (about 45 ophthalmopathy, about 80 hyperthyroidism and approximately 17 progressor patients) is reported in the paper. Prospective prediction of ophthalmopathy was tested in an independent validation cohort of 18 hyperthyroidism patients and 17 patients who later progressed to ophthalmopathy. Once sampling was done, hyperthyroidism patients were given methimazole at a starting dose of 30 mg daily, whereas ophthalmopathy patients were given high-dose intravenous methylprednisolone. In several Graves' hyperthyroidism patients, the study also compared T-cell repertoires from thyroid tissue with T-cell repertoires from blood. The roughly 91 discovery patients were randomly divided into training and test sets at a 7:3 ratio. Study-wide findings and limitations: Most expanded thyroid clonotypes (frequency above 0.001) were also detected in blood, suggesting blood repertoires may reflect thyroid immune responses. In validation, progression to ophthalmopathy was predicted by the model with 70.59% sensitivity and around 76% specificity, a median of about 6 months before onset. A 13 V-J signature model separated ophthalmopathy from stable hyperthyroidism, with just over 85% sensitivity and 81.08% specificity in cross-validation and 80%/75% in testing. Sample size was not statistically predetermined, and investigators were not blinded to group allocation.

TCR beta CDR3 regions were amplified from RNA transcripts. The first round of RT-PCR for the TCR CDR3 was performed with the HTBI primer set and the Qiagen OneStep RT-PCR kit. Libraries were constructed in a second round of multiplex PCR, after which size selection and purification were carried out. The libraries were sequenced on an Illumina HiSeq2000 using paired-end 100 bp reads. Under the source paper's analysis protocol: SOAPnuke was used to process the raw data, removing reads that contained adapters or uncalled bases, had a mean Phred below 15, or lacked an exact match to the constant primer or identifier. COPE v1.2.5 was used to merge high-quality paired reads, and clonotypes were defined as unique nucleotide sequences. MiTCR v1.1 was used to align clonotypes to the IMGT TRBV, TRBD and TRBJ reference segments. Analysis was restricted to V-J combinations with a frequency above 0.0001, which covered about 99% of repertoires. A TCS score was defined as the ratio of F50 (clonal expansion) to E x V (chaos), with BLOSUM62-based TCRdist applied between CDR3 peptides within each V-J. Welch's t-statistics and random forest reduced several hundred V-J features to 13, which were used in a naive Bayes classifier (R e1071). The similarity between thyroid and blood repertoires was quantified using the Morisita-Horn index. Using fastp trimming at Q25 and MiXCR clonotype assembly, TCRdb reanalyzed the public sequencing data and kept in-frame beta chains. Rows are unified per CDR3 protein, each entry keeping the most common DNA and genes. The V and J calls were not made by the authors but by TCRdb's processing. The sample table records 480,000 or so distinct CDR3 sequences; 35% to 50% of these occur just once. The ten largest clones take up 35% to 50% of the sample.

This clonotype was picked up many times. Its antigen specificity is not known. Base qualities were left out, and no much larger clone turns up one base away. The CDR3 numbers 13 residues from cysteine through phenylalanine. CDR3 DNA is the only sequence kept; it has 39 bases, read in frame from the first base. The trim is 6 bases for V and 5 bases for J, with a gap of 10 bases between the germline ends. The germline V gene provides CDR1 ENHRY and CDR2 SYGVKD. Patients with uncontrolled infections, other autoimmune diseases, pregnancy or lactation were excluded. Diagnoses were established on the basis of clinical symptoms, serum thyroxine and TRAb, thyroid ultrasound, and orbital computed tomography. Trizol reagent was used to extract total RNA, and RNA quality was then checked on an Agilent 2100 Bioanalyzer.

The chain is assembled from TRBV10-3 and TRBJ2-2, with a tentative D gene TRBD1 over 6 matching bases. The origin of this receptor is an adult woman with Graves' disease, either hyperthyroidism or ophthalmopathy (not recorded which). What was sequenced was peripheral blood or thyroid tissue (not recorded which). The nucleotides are TGTGCCATCAGCGAGAGGGGGACCGGGGAGCTGTTTTTT. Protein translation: CAISERGTGELFF.